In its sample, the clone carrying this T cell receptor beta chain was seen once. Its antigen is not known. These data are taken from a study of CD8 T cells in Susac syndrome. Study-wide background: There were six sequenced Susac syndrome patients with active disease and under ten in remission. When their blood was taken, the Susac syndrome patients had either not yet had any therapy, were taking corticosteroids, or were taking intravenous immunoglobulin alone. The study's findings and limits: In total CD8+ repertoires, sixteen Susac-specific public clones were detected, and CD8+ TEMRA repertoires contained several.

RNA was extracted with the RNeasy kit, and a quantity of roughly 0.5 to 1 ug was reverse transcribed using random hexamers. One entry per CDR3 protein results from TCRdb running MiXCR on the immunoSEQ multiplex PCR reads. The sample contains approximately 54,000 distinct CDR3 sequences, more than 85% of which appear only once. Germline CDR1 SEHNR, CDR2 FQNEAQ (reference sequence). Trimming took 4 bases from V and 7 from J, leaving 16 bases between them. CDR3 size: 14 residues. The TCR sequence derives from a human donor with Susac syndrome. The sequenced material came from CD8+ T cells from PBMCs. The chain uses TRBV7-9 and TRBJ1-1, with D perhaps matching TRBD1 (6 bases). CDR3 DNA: TGTGCCAGCAGCTCAGATAGACAGGTCGGTGAAGCTTTCTTT. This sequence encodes CASSSDRQVGEAFF.